This is a list of T cell receptor beta chains from one sample in a study of graft-versus-host responses after intestinal transplantation. The assay was immunoSEQ multiplex PCR, and TCRdb's table has in-frame clones only and misses some. The data hold approximately 110,000 clones, with just under 95% observed a single time. Their antigens remain unidentified. The sequenced sample was unstimulated CD8+ T cells sorted from spleen or lymph node cells, obtained before transplant. The receptors shown here come from a human donor who was the organ donor for an intestinal transplant. CDR3s leave out the opening cysteine and the closing phenylalanine or tryptophan. The D gene is left open where the match is weak. Not all rows give a size; the values are once, few, many and, for expanded clones, a class.

J	D	size	V	CDR3
TRBJ1-5	-	-	TRBV28	ASSPRGQPQH
TRBJ1-1	-	-	TRBV19	ASSIGRDQSRSAEAF
TRBJ2-5	-	-	TRBV9	ASSVDQRQETQY
TRBJ2-7	-	-	TRBV6-5	ASSFGHNSYEQY
TRBJ2-3	-	-	TRBV18	ASSPSSTDTQY
TRBJ1-2	TRBD1	-	TRBV2	ASSERGQSNYGYT
TRBJ2-5	TRBD2	once	TRBV5-4	ASSSVVAGGYETQY
TRBJ2-5	TRBD1	-	TRBV5-5	ASSLSAGGGETQY
TRBJ2-5	-	-	TRBV7-9	ASSLGPETQY
TRBJ2-5	-	-	TRBV15	ATSREPGYFRETQY
TRBJ1-1	-	-	TRBV5-4	ASSLGSTEAF
TRBJ2-3	-	once	TRBV10-1	ASSDSVGTDTQY
TRBJ2-2	-	-	TRBV9	ASSVAGVITGELF
TRBJ1-5	-	-	TRBV28	ASSFLTVGNQPQH
TRBJ2-1	TRBD2	-	TRBV27	ASSLSIQLAGGLNNEQF
TRBJ1-4	-	-	TRBV6-5	ASSYNRVGEKLF
TRBJ2-5	TRBD1	-	TRBV28	ASSFRDRGQETQY
TRBJ2-2	-	-	TRBV11-2	AGSSTGELF
TRBJ2-7	-	-	TRBV20-1	SVPTYREQY
TRBJ2-3	TRBD1	-	TRBV7-2	ASSPQGATDTQY
TRBJ1-2	-	-	TRBV27	ASSIPGRRYYGYT
TRBJ2-2	TRBD2	-	TRBV5-1	ASSGGLAGGPELF
TRBJ1-2	TRBD1	-	TRBV5-6	ASSTGTVYGYT
TRBJ2-7	-	-	TRBV2	ASSDFPGAYEQY
TRBJ2-1	TRBD1	-	TRBV18	ASSPPDRPQGVDEQF
TRBJ2-7	-	-	TRBV10-3	AISESMGSYEQY
TRBJ2-7	-	once	TRBV28	ASSFTRIYEQY